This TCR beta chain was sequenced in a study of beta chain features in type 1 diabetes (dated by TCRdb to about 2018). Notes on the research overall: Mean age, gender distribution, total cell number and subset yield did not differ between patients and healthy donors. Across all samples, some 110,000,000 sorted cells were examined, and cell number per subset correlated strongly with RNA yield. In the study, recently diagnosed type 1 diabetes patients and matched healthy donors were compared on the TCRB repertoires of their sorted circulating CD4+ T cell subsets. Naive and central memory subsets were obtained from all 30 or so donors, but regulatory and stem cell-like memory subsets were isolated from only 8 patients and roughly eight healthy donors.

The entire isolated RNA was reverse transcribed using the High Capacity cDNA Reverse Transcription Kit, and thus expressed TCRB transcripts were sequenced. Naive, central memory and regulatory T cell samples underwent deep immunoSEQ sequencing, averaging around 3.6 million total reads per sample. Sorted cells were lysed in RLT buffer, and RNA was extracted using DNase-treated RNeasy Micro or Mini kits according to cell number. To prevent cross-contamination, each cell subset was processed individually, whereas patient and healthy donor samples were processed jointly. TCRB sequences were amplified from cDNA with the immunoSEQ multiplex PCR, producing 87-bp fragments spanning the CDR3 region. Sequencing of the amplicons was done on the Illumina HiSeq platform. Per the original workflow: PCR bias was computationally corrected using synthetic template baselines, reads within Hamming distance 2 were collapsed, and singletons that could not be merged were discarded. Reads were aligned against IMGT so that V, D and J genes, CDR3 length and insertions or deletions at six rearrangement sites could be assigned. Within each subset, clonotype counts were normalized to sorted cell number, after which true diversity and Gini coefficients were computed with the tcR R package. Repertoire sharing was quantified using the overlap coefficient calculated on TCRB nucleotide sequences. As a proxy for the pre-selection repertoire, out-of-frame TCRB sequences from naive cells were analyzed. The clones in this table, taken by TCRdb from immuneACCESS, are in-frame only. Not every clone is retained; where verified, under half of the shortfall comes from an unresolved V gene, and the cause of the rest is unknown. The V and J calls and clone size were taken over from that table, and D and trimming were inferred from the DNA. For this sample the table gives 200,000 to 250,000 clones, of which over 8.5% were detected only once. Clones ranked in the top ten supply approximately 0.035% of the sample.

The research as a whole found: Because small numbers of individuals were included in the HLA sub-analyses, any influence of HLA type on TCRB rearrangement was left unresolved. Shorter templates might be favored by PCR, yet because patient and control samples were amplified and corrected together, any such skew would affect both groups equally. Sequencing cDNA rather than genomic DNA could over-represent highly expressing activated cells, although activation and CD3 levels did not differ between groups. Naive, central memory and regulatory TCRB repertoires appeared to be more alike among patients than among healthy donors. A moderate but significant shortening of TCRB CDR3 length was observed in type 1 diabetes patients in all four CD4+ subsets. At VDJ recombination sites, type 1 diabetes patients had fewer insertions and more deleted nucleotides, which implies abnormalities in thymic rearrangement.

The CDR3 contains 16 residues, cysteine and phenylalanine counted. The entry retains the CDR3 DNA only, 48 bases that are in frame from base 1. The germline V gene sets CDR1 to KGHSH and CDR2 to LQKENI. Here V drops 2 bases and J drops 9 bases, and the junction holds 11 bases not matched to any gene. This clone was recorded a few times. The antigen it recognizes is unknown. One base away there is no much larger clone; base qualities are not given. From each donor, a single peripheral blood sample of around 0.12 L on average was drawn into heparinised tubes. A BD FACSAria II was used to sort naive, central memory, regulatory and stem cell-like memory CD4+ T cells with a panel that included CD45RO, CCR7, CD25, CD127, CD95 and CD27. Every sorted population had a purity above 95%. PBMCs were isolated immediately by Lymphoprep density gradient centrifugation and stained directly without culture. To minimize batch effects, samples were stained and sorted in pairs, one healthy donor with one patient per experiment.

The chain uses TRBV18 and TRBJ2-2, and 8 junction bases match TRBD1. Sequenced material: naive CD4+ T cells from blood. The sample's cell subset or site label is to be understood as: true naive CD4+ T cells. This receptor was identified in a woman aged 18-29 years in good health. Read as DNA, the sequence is TGTGCCAGCTCACCAAGACTTGCAGGGGGCGGATGGGAGCTGTTTTTT. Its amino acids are CASSPRLAGGGWELFF.